Listed below are T cell receptor beta chains from one sample, sequenced in a study of blood T cell repertoires in COVID-19. Clones were read by immunoSEQ multiplex PCR, and TCRdb kept only the in-frame ones, dropping some. Of 70,000 to 90,000 clones in the sample, roughly 77% were seen once. Sequenced material: peripheral blood. The receptors here all came from a human donor in a cohort sampled during active COVID-19. The CDR3 runs from the conserved cysteine through the conserved F or W. Each record gives: D gene, CDR3 length, V gene, J gene, CDR3 protein. A D gene is named only where the DNA matches it firmly.

D: -
length: 15
V: TRBV28
J: TRBJ1-4
CDR3: CASSLGGAGGEKLFF

D: TRBD1
length: 19
V: TRBV4-1
J: TRBJ1-2
CDR3: CASSQAGTATRSIPYGYTF

D: TRBD2
length: 16
V: TRBV4-3
J: TRBJ2-1
CDR3: CASSQGLAGRYNEQFF

D: TRBD2
length: 15
V: TRBV7-2
J: TRBJ2-1
CDR3: CASRYRLASYNEQFF

D: -
length: 16
V: TRBV7-8
J: TRBJ1-6
CDR3: CASSLGGSSYNSPLHF

D: -
length: 17
V: TRBV28
J: TRBJ1-3
CDR3: CASSSNIADRSGNTIYF

D: TRBD2
length: 14
V: TRBV2
J: TRBJ2-7
CDR3: CASRKGLVSYEQYF

D: -
length: 14
V: TRBV9
J: TRBJ1-4
CDR3: CASSVGTDREKLFF

D: -
length: 14
V: TRBV11-2
J: TRBJ2-3
CDR3: CASSSSKQGDTQYF

D: -
length: 15
V: TRBV18
J: TRBJ2-1
CDR3: CASSPLRGTYNEQFF

D: TRBD2
length: 14
V: TRBV15
J: TRBJ2-7
CDR3: CATSRDRSGGEQYF

D: TRBD1
length: 21
V: TRBV2
J: TRBJ2-3
CDR3: CASSDSKGQGVLAELTDTQYF

D: -
length: 15
V: TRBV15
J: TRBJ1-6
CDR3: CATSPGQRYNSPLHF

D: -
length: 13
V: TRBV11-3
J: TRBJ1-1
CDR3: CASSLSAGLEAFF

D: TRBD1
length: 14
V: TRBV11-3
J: TRBJ2-7
CDR3: CASSPGTGSYEQYF

D: -
length: 14
V: TRBV6-5
J: TRBJ2-7
CDR3: CASLSGKWAYEQYF

D: TRBD1
length: 13
V: TRBV6-5
J: TRBJ1-2
CDR3: CASRPTGGYGYTF

D: -
length: 21
V: TRBV19
J: TRBJ2-2
CDR3: CASSIVGSARLFTITFGELFF

D: TRBD1
length: 14
V: TRBV7-6
J: TRBJ2-1
CDR3: CASSSASGGTEQFF

D: TRBD1
length: 17
V: TRBV5-5
J: TRBJ2-1
CDR3: CASSLRIRQGGYNEQFF

D: TRBD2
length: 16
V: TRBV2
J: TRBJ2-3
CDR3: CASNSGTSGRSSPQYF

D: TRBD1
length: 16
V: TRBV19
J: TRBJ2-1
CDR3: CASSITGQISYNEQFF

D: -
length: 15
V: TRBV4-1
J: TRBJ1-4
CDR3: CASSQEPRTAGELFF

D: -
length: 16
V: TRBV6-5
J: TRBJ2-7
CDR3: CASSYSRQGGTYEQYF

D: -
length: 15
V: TRBV19
J: TRBJ1-6
CDR3: CASSETPLNNSPLHF

D: TRBD1
length: 14
V: TRBV5-4
J: TRBJ2-7
CDR3: CASSSRDRVHEQYF